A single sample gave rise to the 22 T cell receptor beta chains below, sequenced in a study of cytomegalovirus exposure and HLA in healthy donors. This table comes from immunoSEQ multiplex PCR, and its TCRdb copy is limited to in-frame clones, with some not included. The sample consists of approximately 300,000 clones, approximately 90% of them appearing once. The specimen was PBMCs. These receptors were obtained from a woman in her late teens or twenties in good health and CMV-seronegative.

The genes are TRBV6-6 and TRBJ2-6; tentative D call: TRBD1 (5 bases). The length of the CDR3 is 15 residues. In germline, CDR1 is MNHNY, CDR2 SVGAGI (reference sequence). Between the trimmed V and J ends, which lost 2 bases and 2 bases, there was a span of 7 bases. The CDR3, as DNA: TGTGCCAGCAGTTACAGGGGAACTGGGGCCAACGTCCTGACTTTC. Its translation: CASSYRGTGANVLTF.

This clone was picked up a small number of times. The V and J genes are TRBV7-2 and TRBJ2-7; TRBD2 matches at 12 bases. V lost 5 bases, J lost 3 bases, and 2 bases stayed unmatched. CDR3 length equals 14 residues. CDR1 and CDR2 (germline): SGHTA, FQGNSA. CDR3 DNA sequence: TGTGCCAGCAGCGTGGGACTAGCGGGCTACGAGCAGTACTTC. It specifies CASSVGLAGYEQYF. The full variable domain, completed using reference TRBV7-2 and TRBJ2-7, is GAGVSQSPSNKVTEKGKDVELRCDPISGHTALYWYRQSLGQGLEFLIYFQGNSAPDKSGLPSDRFSAERTGGSVSTLTIQRTQQEDSAVYLCASSVGLAGYEQYFGPGTRLTVT.

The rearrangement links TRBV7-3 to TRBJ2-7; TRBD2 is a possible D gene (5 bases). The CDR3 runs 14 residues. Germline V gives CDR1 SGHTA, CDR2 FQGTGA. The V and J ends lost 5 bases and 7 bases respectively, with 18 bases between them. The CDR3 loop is CASSRWTGPGEQYF. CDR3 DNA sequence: TGTGCCAGCAGCCGGTGGACGGGTCCGGGGGAGCAGTACTTC. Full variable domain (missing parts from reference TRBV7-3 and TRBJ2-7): GAGVSQTPSNKVTEKGKYVELRCDPISGHTALYWYRQSLGQGPEFLIYFQGTGAADDSGLPNDRFFAVRPEGSVSTLKIQRTERGDSAVYLCASSRWTGPGEQYFGPGTRLTVT.

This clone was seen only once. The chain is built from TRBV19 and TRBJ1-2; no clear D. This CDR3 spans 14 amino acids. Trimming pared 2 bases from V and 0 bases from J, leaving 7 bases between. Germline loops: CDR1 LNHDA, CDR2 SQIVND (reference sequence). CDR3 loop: CASSISTSNYGYTF. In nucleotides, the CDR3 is TGTGCCAGTAGTATAAGCACCTCTAACTATGGCTACACCTTC.

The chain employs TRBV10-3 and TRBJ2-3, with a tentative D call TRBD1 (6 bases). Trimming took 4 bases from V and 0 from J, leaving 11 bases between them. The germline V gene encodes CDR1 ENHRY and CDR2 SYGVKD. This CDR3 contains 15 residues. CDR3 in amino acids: CAISARDTSTDTQYF. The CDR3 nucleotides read TGTGCCATCAGTGCCCGGGACACAAGCACAGATACGCAGTATTTT.

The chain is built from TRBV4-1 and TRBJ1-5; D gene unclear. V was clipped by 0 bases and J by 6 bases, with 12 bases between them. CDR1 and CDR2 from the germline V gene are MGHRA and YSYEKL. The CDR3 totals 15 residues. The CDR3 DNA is TGCGCCAGCAGCCAAGAGTGGAGGGAAGGTCAGCCCCAGCATTTT. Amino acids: CASSQEWREGQPQHF.

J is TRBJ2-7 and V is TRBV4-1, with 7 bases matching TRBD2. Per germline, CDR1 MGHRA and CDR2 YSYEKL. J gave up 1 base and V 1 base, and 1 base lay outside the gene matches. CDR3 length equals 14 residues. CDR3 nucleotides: TGCGCCAGCAGCCAAGTGGGAGGGTCCTACGAGCAGTACTTC. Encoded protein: CASSQVGGSYEQYF.

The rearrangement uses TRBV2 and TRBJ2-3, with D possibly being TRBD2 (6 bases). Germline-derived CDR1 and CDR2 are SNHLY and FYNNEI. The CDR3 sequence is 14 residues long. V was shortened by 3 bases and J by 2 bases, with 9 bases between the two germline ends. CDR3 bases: TGTGCCAGCAGTGAGGGACTGATCACAGATACGCAGTATTTT. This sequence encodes CASSEGLITDTQYF. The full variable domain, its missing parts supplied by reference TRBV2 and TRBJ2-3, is EPEVTQTPSHQVTQMGQEVILRCVPISNHLYFYWYRQILGQKVEFLVSFYNNEISEKSEIFDDQFSVERPDGSNFTLKIRSTKLEDSAMYFCASSEGLITDTQYFGPGTRLTVL.

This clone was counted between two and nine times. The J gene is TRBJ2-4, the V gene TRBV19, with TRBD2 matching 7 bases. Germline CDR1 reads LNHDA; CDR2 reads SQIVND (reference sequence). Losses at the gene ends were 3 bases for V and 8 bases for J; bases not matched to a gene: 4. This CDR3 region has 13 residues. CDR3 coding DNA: TGTGCCAGTAGTATTGGCCTAGCGGACATTCAGTACTTC. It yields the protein CASSIGLADIQYF.

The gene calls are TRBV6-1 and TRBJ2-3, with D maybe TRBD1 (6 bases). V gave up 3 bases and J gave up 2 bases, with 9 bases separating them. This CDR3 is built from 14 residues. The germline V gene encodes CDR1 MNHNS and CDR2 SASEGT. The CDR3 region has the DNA TGTGCCAGCAGTGAGGACAGAGACACAGATACGCAGTATTTT. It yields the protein CASSEDRDTDTQYF.

The CDR3: CSVVFPGTYEQYF. The DNA of the CDR3 is TGCAGCGTTGTTTTTCCGGGGACCTACGAGCAGTACTTC. This sequence joins TRBV29-1 and TRBJ2-7; D is possibly TRBD2 (5 bases). The CDR3 has 13 residues. Trimming cost V 4 bases and J 2 bases, with 12 bases left between them. Germline lookup yields CDR1 SQVTM and CDR2 ANQGSEA.

Written as DNA, the CDR3 is TGTGCCAGCAGCTCGGGACTAGCGCCTAGCACAGATACGCAGTATTTT. Its translation: CASSSGLAPSTDTQYF. The chain carries TRBV7-8 and TRBJ2-3; 10 bases align to TRBD2. J was trimmed by 0 bases and V by 4 bases; bases with no gene match: 4. CDR1 and CDR2 (germline): SGHVS, FQNEAQ. CDR3 length equals 16 residues.

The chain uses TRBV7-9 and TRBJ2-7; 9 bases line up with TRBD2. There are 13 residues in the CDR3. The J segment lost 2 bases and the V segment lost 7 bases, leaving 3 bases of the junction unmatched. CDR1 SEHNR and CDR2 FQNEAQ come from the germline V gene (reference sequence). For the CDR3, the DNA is TGTGCCAGCACTATAGCGGGGGCCTACGAGCAGTACTTC. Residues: CASTIAGAYEQYF.

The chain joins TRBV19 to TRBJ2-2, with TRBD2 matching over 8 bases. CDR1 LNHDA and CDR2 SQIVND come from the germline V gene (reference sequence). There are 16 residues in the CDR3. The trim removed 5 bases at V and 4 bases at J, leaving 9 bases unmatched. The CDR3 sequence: CASSPKLAGTTGELFF. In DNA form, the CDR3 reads TGTGCCAGTAGTCCAAAATTAGCGGGGACCACCGGGGAGCTGTTTTTT.

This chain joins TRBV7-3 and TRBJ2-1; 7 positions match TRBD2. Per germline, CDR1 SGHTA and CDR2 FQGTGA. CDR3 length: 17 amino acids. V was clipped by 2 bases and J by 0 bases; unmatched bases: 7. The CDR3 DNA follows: TGTGCCAGCAGCTTATGGGGGGGACCGAACTCCTACAATGAGCAGTTCTTC. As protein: CASSLWGGPNSYNEQFF.

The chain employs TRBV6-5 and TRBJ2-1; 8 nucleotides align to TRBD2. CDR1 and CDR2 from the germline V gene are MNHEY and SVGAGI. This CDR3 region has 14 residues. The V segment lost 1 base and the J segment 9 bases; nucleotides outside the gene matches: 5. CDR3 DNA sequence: TGTGCCAGCAGTTACTGGCGGGAGGAGGTTGAGCAGTTCTTC. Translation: CASSYWREEVEQFF.

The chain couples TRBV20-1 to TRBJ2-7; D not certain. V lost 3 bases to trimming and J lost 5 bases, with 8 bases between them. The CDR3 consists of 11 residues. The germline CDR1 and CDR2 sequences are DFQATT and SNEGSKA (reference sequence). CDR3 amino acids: CSASSHDEQYF. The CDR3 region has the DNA TGCAGTGCTAGTAGCCATGACGAGCAGTACTTC.

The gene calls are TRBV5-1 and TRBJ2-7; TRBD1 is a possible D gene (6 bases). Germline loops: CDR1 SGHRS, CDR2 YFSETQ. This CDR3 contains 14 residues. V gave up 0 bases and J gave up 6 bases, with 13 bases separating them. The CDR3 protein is CASSLGQVTSEQYF. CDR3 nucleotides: TGCGCCAGCAGCTTGGGACAGGTCACCAGCGAGCAGTACTTC.

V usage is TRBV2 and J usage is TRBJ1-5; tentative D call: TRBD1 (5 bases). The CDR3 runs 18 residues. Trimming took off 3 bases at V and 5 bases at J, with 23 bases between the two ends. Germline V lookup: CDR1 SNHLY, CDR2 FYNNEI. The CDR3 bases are TGTGCCAGCAGTGACCCCCCTGGTAGGGGCCGGAGCTATCAGCCCCAGCATTTT. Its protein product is CASSDPPGRGRSYQPQHF.

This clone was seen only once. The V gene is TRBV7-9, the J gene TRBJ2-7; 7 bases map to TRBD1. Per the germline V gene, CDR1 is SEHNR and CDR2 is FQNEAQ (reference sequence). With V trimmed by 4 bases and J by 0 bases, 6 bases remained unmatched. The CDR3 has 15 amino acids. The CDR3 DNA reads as TGTGCCAGCAGCTCCCTACAGGGGAGCTCCTACGAGCAGTACTTC. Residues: CASSSLQGSSYEQYF. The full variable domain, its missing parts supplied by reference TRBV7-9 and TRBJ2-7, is DTGVSQNPRHKITKRGQNVTFRCDPISEHNRLYWYRQTLGQGPEFLTYFQNEAQLEKSRLLSDRFSAERPKGSFSTLEIQRTEQGDSAMYLCASSSLQGSSYEQYFGPGTRLTVT.

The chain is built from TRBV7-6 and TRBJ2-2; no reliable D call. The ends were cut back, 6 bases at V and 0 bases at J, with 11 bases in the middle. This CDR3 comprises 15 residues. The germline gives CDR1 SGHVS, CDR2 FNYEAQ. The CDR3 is CASRIAETNTGELFF. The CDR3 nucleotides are TGTGCCAGCAGGATAGCAGAAACGAACACCGGGGAGCTGTTTTTT.

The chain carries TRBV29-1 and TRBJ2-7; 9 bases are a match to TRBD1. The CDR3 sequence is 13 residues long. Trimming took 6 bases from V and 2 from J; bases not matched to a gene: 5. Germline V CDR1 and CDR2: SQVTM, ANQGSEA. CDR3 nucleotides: TGCAGCGTCGGGACAGGGCCTACCTACGAGCAGTACTTC. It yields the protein CSVGTGPTYEQYF.